This T cell receptor (beta chain) was obtained from a study of neurological immune-mediated disorders. Libraries used 2 million unsorted PBMCs kept frozen in RNAlater. TCRdb re-analysed the 5' RACE reads in MiXCR, keeping a single row per CDR3 protein. This sample carries 75,000 to 95,000 distinct CDR3 sequences, approximately 17% of them seen once, and the ten largest clones take approximately 15%. This clonotype was seen many times. The CDR3 consists of 17 residues. V lost 2 bases, J lost 0 bases, and 4 bases stayed unmatched. Germline V lookup: CDR1 MNHEY, CDR2 SVGEGT. The chain is built from TRBV6-2 or TRBV6-3 and TRBJ2-6; 7 bases are a match to TRBD1. This clonotype was sampled from a woman in her thirties or forties in good health. The sample was PBMCs. CDR3 sequence: CASSYPTGSSGANVLTF. The CDR3 DNA reads as TGTGCCAGCAGTTACCCGACAGGGAGCTCTGGGGCCAACGTCCTGACTTTC.